This TCR beta chain appears in the sequencing data of a study of cytomegalovirus exposure and HLA in healthy donors. Overall study results and limits: Accurate prediction of HLA-A and HLA-B alleles (for most subjects) was reportedly achieved from TCR beta sequences.

Germline V gene sequence: CDR1 SQVTM, CDR2 ANQGSEA. The CDR3 sequence is 11 residues long. The V segment lost 8 bases and the J segment 7 bases; nucleotides outside the gene matches: 6. Notes on this clone: As yet, its antigen is unknown.

Primers included in the PCR were 60 Vbeta and 13 Jbeta primers. This table comes from immunoSEQ multiplex PCR, and its TCRdb copy is limited to in-frame clones, with some not included. The sample lists more than 90,000 clones, 75% to 80% occurring once. This clonotype originated in a female donor in good health and CMV-seronegative. Sequences were obtained from PBMCs. This sequence joins TRBV29-1 and TRBJ1-1; 8 bases match TRBD1. The CDR3 reads CSFGTGLEAFF. CDR3 nucleotides: TGCAGCTTTGGGACAGGACTTGAAGCTTTCTTT.